This is a list of T cell receptor beta chains from one sample in a study of T-cell memory formation after mild COVID-19. TCRdb redid the calling of the 5' RACE reads with MiXCR, one entry per CDR3 protein. The repertoire includes 240,000 or so distinct CDR3 sequences, approximately 9% of them detected once, and 20% to 25% sits in the top ten. Input material: PBMCs or a T cell subset sorted from them (not recorded which). These receptors all come from a man in his late teens or twenties who had mild COVID-19 (a few samples of this study predate the infection). Cell type and time point are not known. CDR3s include the opening cysteine and the closing phenylalanine or tryptophan. The order of the fields is V gene, D gene, J gene, CDR3 protein. D genes are given only for firm matches.

TRBV30	NA	TRBJ1-6	CAWSVMGRNNSPLHF
TRBV20-1	NA	TRBJ2-2	CSAGPGPNTGELFF
TRBV20-1	NA	TRBJ2-1	CSAPPGGYYNEQFF
TRBV6-6	NA	TRBJ2-3	CASSYAHMQGFDTDTQYF
TRBV12-3/TRBV12-4	NA	TRBJ2-1	CASSGGGNNEQFF
TRBV5-1	NA	TRBJ2-5	CASSQDQETQYF
TRBV4-3	NA	TRBJ2-5	CASSQDKGLLPQYF
TRBV2	TRBD2	TRBJ2-5	CASSPTSPETQYF
TRBV7-9	TRBD1	TRBJ1-1	CASSNRRDRGPGTEAFF
TRBV29-1	TRBD1	TRBJ2-3	CSAGTGSTDTQYF
TRBV29-1	NA	TRBJ2-7	CSVARPLSYEQYF
TRBV10-3	NA	TRBJ2-1	CAISQTEPGEQFF
TRBV5-1	TRBD2	TRBJ2-2	CASSLGLAKNTGELFF
TRBV7-6	NA	TRBJ2-5	CASSQTHQETQYF
TRBV5-1	NA	TRBJ1-2	CASSPGGSLNYGYTF
TRBV7-2	NA	TRBJ2-2	CASSLSPAANTGELFF
TRBV6-6	NA	TRBJ1-3	CAVRPLSGNTIYF
TRBV12-3/TRBV12-4	NA	TRBJ1-1	CASSFNGATEAFF
TRBV15	TRBD2	TRBJ2-1	CATSRESGGAYNEQFF
TRBV7-2	NA	TRBJ1-3	CASSLIPGNTIYF
TRBV10-1	TRBD1	TRBJ2-5	CASSRTGEETQYF
TRBV5-1	TRBD2	TRBJ2-2	CASGGSLAGPGELFF
TRBV7-8	NA	TRBJ1-1	CASSLGPQRAEAFF
TRBV18	TRBD2	TRBJ2-7	CASSSIAGGPSYEQYF
TRBV5-1	NA	TRBJ2-5	CASSLMADQETQYF
TRBV10-3	TRBD1	TRBJ1-5	CAISESLDRAHQPQHF